The present T cell receptor beta chain was sequenced within a study of control samples from healthy donors and cancer patients. Measured with immunoSEQ multiplex PCR; TCRdb has only the in-frame clones, and not every one. The table has 84,000 or so clones, 75% to 95% seen once. A single count supports this clone. At one end, the junction sequence differs from germline, possibly due to a read error. The CDR3 is made up of 11 amino acids. In germline, CDR1 is SEHNR, CDR2 FQNEAQ (reference sequence). This clonotype was obtained from a man in his fifties or sixties in good health. The rearrangement joins TRBV7-9 to TRBJ2-7, with D perhaps matching TRBD2 (6 bases). The sample was blood. The CDR3 here is CASSLFGEVSF. The CDR3 coding sequence is TGTGCCAGCAGCTTGTTTGGGGAGGTTTCGTTC. Full variable domain (remainder filled in from reference TRBV7-9 and TRBJ2-7): DTGVSQNPRHKITKRGQNVTFRCDPISEHNRLYWYRQTLGQGPEFLTYFQNEAQLEKSRLLSDRFSAERPKGSFSTLEIQRTEQGDSAMYLCASSLFGEVSFGPGTRLTVT.